One sample yielded the 12 T cell receptor beta chains listed below, sequenced in a study of shared clonotypes between healthy human individuals. Sequencing used immunoSEQ multiplex PCR; TCRdb keeps in-frame clones, though not all of them. The sample has approximately 2,200,000 clones, roughly 91% seen once; the top ten hold around 1.7%. CD45RO negativity and positive selection for CCR7 defined naive CD8 cells, a population that excluded terminally differentiated effector memory CD45RA+ cells. The sample comprised naive CD8+ T cells from PBMCs. The source of these receptors is a man younger than 35 in good health. Some clones in this sample may be carry-over from other donors' samples.

The chain is built from TRBV18 and TRBJ2-7, with 9 bases aligning to TRBD1. CDR1 and CDR2 (germline): KGHSH, LQKENI. The J segment lost 4 bases and the V segment lost 6 bases, leaving 4 bases of the junction unmatched. The CDR3 loop spans 13 amino acids. The CDR3: CASSDGQGYEQYF. Here the CDR3 DNA reads TGTGCCAGCTCGGACGGACAGGGGTACGAGCAGTACTTC.

J is TRBJ1-1 and V is TRBV30; possible D gene TRBD1, 5 bases. The CDR3 has 11 amino acids. V dropped 3 bases and J dropped 7 bases, with 9 bases sitting between them. Germline V gene data show CDR1 as GTSNPN and CDR2 as SVGIG (reference sequence). The CDR3 loop is CAWSMGREAFF. In DNA, the CDR3 is TGTGCCTGGAGCATGGGACGTGAAGCTTTCTTT.

The V call is TRBV6-6, the J call TRBJ2-3; D is possibly TRBD2 (6 bases). The CDR3 covers 15 residues. Trimming pared 2 bases from V and 0 bases from J, leaving 9 bases between. Germline values: CDR1 MNHNY, CDR2 SVGAGI (reference sequence). The CDR3 coding sequence is TGTGCCAGCAGTTACGGTCGGGGGAGCACAGATACGCAGTATTTT. This encodes CASSYGRGSTDTQYF.

V gene TRBV12-5 combines with J gene TRBJ1-2; a weak D match, TRBD1 (6 bases). The V end lost 3 bases, the J end lost 1 base, and 18 bases lay between the germline ends. Germline CDR1 and CDR2: LGHNT and FRNRAP. This CDR3 is built from 17 residues. The CDR3 DNA follows: TGTGCTAGTGGTTTTCGGGGACACTACACCAATAACTATGGCTACACCTTC. It is translated as CASGFRGHYTNNYGYTF. Based on the CDR3 plus reference TRBV12-5 and TRBJ1-2, the full variable domain is DARVTQTPRHKVTEMGQEVTMRCQPILGHNTVFWYRQTMMQGLELLAYFRNRAPLDDSGMPKDRFSAEMPDATLATLKIQPSEPRDSAVYFCASGFRGHYTNNYGYTFGSGTRLTVV.

CDR3 sequence reads: CASSPTAGALYEQYF. Here the CDR3 DNA reads TGTGCCAGCAGCCCCACGGCAGGGGCCCTCTACGAGCAGTACTTC. The chain is built from TRBV11-2 and TRBJ2-7; a weak D match, TRBD1 (6 bases). V dropped 5 bases and J dropped 3 bases, with 17 bases sitting between them. This CDR3 has 15 amino acids. Germline V gene data show CDR1 as SGHAT and CDR2 as FQNNGV.

This chain's CDR3 is CASSPDRAGELFF. The DNA for the CDR3 is TGTGCCAGCAGCCCGGACAGAGCCGGGGAGCTGTTTTTT. The V gene is TRBV7-9, the J gene TRBJ2-2; tentatively, D is TRBD1 (6 bases). Germline lookup yields CDR1 SEHNR and CDR2 FQNEAQ (reference sequence). This CDR3 is built from 13 residues. The V end lost 5 bases, the J end lost 6 bases, and 10 bases lay between the germline ends.

This clone was counted a few times. This rearrangement joins TRBV7-9 to TRBJ2-1; no firm D call. Germline V gives CDR1 SEHNR, CDR2 FQNEAQ (reference sequence). With 6 bases removed from V and 7 bases from J, the gap between germline ends came to 4 bases. This CDR3 has 10 amino acids. The CDR3 loop is CASRENEQFF. CDR3 nucleotide sequence: TGTGCCAGCAGGGAGAATGAGCAGTTCTTC.

The V and J genes are TRBV9 and TRBJ2-7; 8 bases agree with TRBD2. With 3 bases clipped from V and 0 bases from J, the junction kept 11 bases outside the gene matches. Germline CDR1 reads SGDLS; CDR2 reads YYNGEE. The CDR3 consists of 17 residues. The CDR3 loop reads CASSASPTGLDSYEQYF. For the CDR3, the DNA is TGTGCCAGCAGCGCCTCCCCCACGGGACTAGACTCCTACGAGCAGTACTTC. Full variable domain (outside the CDR3, taken from reference TRBV9 and TRBJ2-7): DSGVTQTPKHLITATGQRVTLRCSPRSGDLSVYWYQQSLDQGLQFLIQYYNGEERAKGNILERFSAQQFPDLHSELNLSSLELGDSALYFCASSASPTGLDSYEQYFGPGTRLTVT.

The V gene is TRBV6-5, the J gene TRBJ2-3; D is ambiguous. V lost 2 bases to trimming and J lost 6 bases, with 9 bases between them. Germline V lookup: CDR1 MNHEY, CDR2 SVGAGI. The CDR3 contains 13 residues. CDR3 in DNA: TGTGCCAGCAGTTACACCGGGTGGGATACGCAGTATTTT. Translated, it gives CASSYTGWDTQYF.

The chain recombines TRBV15 with TRBJ2-7; D not resolved. V was cut by 0 bases and J by 4 bases, with 13 bases left in between. The CDR3 has 15 residues. The V gene's germline CDR1 is LNHNV and CDR2 YYDKDF (reference sequence). CDR3 loop: CATSRESATSYEQYF. The CDR3 DNA is TGTGCCACCAGCAGAGAATCAGCGACAAGTTACGAGCAGTACTTC.

The chain combines TRBV27 with TRBJ2-5; tentative D call: TRBD1 (6 bases). CDR3 length equals 18 residues. Germline V gene data show CDR1 as MNHEY and CDR2 as SMNVEV (reference sequence). The V end lost 6 bases, the J end lost 3 bases, and 26 bases lay between the germline ends. The CDR3 region is CASRQHLLAGEQKETQYF. CDR3 in DNA: TGTGCCAGCAGACAACACCTGTTAGCAGGGGAACAGAAAGAGACCCAGTACTTC.

This chain joins TRBV9 and TRBJ2-1; 9 bases are a match to TRBD2. CDR3 length equals 15 residues. After removal of 5 bases from V and 8 bases from J, the junction contained 11 bases not matched to a gene. CDR1 and CDR2 from the germline V gene are SGDLS and YYNGEE. As DNA, the CDR3 is TGTGCCAGCAGGCGAGCGGGAGGTCCCTTGGATGAGCAGTTCTTC. This encodes CASRRAGGPLDEQFF.